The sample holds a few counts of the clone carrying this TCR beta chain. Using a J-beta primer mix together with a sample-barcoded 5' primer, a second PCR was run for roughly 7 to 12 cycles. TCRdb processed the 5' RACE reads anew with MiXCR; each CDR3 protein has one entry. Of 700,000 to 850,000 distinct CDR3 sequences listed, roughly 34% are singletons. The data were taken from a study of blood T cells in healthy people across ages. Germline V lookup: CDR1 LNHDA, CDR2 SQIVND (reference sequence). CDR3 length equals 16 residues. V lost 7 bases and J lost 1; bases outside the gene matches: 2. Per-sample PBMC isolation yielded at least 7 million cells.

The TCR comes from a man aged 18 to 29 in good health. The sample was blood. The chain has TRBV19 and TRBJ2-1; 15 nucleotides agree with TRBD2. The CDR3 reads CASMGLAGGSYNEQFF. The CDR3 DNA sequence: TGTGCCAGTATGGGACTAGCGGGGGGATCCTACAATGAGCAGTTCTTC.